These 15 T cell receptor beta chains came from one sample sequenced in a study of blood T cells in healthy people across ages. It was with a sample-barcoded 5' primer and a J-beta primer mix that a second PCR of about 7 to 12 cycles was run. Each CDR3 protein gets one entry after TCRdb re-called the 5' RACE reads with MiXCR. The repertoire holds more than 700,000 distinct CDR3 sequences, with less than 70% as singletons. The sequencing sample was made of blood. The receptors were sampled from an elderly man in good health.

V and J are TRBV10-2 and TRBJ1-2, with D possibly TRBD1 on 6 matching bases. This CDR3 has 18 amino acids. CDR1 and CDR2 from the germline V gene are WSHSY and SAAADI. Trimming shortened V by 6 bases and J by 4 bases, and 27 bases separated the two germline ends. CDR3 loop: CASRERVNGQYQGYGYTF. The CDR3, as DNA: TGCGCCAGCAGAGAGAGGGTTAACGGACAGTACCAGGGCTATGGCTACACCTTC.

DNA for the CDR3: TGCAGTGCTAGAAGGGGCGGGAACACAGATACGCAGTATTTT. It translates to CSARRGGNTDTQYF. This chain connects TRBV20-1 to TRBJ2-3, with a possible D match to TRBD2 (6 bases). V was cut by 2 bases and J by 2 bases, with 11 bases left in between. This CDR3 is built from 14 residues. From germline, CDR1 is DFQATT and CDR2 SNEGSKA (reference sequence).

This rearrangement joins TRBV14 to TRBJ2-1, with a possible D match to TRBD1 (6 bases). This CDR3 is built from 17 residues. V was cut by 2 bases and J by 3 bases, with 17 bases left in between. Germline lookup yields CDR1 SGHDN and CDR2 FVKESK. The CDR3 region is CASSQMLLGAGYNEQFF. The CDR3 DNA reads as TGTGCCAGCAGCCAAATGCTTTTGGGGGCCGGCTACAATGAGCAGTTCTTC.

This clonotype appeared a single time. CDR3 sequence: CASSTYAPPYEQYF. In DNA form, the CDR3 reads TGTGCCAGCAGCACCTACGCCCCCCCCTACGAGCAGTACTTC. The V and J genes are TRBV21-1 and TRBJ2-4; the table's D call TRBD1 went unverified against the DNA. The J call is doubtful: the DNA matches TRBJ2-7 better. TRBV21-1 is a recognized pseudogene. This CDR3 has 14 amino acids.

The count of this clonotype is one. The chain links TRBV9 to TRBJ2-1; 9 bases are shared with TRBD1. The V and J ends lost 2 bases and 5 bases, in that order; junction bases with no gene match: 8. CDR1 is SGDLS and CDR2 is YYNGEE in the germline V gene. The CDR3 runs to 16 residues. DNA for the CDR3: TGTGCCAGCAGCGTCTTCGGGACAGGGAGTAACAATGAGCAGTTCTTC. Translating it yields CASSVFGTGSNNEQFF.

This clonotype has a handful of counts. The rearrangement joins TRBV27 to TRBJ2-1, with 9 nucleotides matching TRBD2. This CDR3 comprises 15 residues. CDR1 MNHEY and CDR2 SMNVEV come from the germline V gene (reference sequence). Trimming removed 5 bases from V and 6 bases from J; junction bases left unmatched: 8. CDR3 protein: CASSPPASGTNEQFF. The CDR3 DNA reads TGTGCCAGCAGTCCCCCAGCTAGCGGGACCAATGAGCAGTTCTTC.

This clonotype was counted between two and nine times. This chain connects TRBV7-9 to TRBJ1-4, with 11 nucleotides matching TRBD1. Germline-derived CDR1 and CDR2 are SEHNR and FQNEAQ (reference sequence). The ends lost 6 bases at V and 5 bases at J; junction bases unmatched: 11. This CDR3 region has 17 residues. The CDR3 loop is CASRVGQGAHQNEKLFF. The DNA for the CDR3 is TGTGCCAGCAGGGTCGGACAGGGGGCGCACCAGAATGAAAAACTGTTTTTT.

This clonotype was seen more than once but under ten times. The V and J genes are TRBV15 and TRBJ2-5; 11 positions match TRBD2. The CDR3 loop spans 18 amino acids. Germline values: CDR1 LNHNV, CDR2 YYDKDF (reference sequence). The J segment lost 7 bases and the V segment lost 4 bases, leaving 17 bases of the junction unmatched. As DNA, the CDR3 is TGTGCCACCAGCACCGTACCGGGACTAGCGGTCTCCGCGGGGACCCAGTACTTC. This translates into CATSTVPGLAVSAGTQYF.

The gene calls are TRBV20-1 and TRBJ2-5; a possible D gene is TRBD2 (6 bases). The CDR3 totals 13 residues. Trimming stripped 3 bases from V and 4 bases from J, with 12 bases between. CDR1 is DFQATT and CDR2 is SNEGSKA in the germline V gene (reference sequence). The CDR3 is CSASGGGGETQYF. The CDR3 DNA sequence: TGCAGTGCTAGCGGGGGTGGGGGAGAGACCCAGTACTTC.

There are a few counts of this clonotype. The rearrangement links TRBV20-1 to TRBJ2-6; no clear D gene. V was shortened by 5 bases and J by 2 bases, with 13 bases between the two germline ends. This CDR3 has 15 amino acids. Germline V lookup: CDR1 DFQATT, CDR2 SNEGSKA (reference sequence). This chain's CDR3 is CSAVPPEAGANVLTF. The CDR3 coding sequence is TGCAGTGCTGTCCCGCCTGAGGCTGGGGCCAACGTCCTGACTTTC.

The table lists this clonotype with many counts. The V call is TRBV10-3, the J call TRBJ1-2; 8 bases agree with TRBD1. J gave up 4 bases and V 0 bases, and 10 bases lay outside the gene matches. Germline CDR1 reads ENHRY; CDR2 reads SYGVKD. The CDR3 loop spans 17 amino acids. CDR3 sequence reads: CAISESTTGDFSYGYTF. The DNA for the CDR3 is TGTGCCATCAGTGAGTCGACGACAGGGGACTTTTCCTATGGCTACACCTTC.

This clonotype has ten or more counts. The chain's CDR3 is CASSLMGLADNEQFF. CDR3 bases: TGTGCCAGCAGCTTAATGGGCCTAGCGGACAATGAGCAGTTCTTC. This chain connects TRBV7-9 to TRBJ2-1, with 7 bases lining up with TRBD2. In germline, CDR1 is SEHNR, CDR2 FQNEAQ (reference sequence). Trimming took 2 bases from V and 5 from J; bases not matched to a gene: 6. The CDR3 runs to 15 residues. Looking up the rest from reference TRBV7-9 and TRBJ2-1 gives the full variable domain: DTGVSQNPRHKITKRGQNVTFRCDPISEHNRLYWYRQTLGQGPEFLTYFQNEAQLEKSRLLSDRFSAERPKGSFSTLEIQRTEQGDSAMYLCASSLMGLADNEQFFGPGTRLTVL.

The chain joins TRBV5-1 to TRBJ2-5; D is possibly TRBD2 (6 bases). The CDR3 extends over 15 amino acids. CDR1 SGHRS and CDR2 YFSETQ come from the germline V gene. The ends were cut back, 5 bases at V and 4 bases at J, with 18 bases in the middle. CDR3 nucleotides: TGCGCCAGCAGGCCCGGGAGAGACCCGCTAGAGACCCAGTACTTC. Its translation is CASRPGRDPLETQYF.

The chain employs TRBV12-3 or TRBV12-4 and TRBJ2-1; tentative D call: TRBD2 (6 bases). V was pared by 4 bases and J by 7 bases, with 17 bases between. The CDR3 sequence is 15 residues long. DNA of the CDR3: TGTGCCAGCAGTTCGAATAGCGGCACAAGGAATGAGCAGTTCTTC. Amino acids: CASSSNSGTRNEQFF.

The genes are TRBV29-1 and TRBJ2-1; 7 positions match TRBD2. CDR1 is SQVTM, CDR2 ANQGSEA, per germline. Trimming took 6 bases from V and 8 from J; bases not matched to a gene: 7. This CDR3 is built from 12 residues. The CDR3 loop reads CSVGLVVDEQFF. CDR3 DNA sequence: TGCAGCGTCGGACTAGTCGTCGATGAGCAGTTCTTC.